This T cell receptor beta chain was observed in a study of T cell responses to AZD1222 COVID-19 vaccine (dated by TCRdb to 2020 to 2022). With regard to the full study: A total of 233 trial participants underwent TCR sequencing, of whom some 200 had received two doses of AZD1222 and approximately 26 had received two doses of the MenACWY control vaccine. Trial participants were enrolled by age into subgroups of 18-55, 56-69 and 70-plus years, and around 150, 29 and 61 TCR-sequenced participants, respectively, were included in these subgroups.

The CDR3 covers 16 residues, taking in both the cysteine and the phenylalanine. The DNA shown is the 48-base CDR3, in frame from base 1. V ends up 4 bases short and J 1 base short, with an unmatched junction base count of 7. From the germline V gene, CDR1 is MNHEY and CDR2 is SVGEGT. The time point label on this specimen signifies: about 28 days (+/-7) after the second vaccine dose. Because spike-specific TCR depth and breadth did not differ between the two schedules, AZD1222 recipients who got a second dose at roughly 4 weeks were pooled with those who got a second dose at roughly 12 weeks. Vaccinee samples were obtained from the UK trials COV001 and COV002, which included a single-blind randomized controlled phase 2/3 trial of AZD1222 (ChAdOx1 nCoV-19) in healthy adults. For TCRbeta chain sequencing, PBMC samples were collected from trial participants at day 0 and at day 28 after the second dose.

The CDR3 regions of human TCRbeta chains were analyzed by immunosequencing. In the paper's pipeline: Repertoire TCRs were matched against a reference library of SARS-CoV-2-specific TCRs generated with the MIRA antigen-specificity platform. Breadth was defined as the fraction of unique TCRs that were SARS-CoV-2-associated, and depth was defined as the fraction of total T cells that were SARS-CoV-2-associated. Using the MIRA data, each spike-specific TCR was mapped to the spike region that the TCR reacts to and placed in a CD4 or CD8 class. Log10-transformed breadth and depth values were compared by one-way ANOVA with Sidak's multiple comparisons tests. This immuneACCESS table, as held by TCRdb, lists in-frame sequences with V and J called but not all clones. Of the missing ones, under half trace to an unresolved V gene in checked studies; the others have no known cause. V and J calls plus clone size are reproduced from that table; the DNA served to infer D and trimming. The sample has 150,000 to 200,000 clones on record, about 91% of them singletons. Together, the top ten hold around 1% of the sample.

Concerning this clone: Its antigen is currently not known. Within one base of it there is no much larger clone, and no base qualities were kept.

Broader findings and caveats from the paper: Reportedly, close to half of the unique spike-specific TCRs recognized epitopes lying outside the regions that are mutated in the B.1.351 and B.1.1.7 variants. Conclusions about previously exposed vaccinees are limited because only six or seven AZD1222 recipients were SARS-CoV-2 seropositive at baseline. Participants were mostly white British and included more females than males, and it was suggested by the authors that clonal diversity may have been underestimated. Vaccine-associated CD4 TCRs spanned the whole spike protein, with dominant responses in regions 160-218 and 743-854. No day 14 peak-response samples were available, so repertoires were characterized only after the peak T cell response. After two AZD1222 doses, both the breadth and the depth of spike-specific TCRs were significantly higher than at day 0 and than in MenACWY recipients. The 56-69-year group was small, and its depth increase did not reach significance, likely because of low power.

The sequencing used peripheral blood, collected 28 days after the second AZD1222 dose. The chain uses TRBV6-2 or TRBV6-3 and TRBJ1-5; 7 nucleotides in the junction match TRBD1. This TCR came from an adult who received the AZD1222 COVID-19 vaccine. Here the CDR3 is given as CASSLGIRGSNQPQHF. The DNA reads TGTGCCAGCAGTTTAGGAATCAGGGGGAGCAATCAGCCCCAGCATTTT.